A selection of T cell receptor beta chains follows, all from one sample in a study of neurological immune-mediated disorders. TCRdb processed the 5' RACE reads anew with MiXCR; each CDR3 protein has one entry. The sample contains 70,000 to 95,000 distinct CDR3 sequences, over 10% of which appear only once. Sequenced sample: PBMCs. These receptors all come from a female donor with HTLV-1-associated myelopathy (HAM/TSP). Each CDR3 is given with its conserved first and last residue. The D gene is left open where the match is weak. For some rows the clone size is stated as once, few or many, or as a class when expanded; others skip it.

CDR3aa: CASSLLGSYNEQFF
CDR3nt: TGTGCCAGCAGCTTATTGGGCTCCTACAATGAGCAGTTCTTC
abundance: many
j_gene: TRBJ2-1
v_gene: TRBV7-9
d_gene: .

CDR3aa: CATSRDVGGTKNIQYF
CDR3nt: TGTGCTACCAGCAGAGATGTCGGGGGAACCAAAAACATTCAGTACTTC
abundance: few
j_gene: TRBJ2-4
v_gene: TRBV15
d_gene: .

CDR3aa: CASSALVTDTQYF
CDR3nt: TGTGCCAGCAGCGCCCTAGTTACAGATACGCAGTATTTT
abundance: .
j_gene: TRBJ2-3
v_gene: TRBV7-2
d_gene: .

CDR3aa: CASSPLAGGFTDTQYF
CDR3nt: TGCGCCAGCAGCCCATTAGCGGGGGGGTTCACAGATACGCAGTATTTT
abundance: many
j_gene: TRBJ2-3
v_gene: TRBV4-1
d_gene: TRBD2

CDR3aa: CASSLRRGGNTIYF
CDR3nt: TGTGCCAGCAGTTTAAGACGAGGAGGAAACACCATATATTTT
abundance: many
j_gene: TRBJ1-3
v_gene: TRBV12-3/TRBV12-4
d_gene: .

CDR3aa: CASSPRGDEKLFF
CDR3nt: TGCGCCAGCAGTCCTAGAGGGGATGAAAAACTGTTTTTT
abundance: many
j_gene: TRBJ1-4
v_gene: TRBV4-1
d_gene: .

CDR3aa: CASSQVPGQNQPQHF
CDR3nt: TGCGCCAGCAGCCAAGTTCCGGGACAAAATCAGCCCCAGCATTTT
abundance: many
j_gene: TRBJ1-5
v_gene: TRBV4-1
d_gene: .

CDR3aa: CSVYRGGEFF
CDR3nt: TGCAGCGTTTACAGGGGGGGGGAGTTCTTC
abundance: many
j_gene: TRBJ2-1
v_gene: TRBV29-1
d_gene: .

CDR3aa: CASSPGQAGANVLTF
CDR3nt: TGCGCCAGCAGCCCGGGACAGGCTGGGGCCAACGTCCTGACTTTC
abundance: many
j_gene: TRBJ2-6
v_gene: TRBV5-1
d_gene: TRBD1

CDR3aa: CASSFTGDGEQYF
CDR3nt: TGTGCCAGCAGCTTCACGGGGGACGGCGAGCAGTACTTC
abundance: many
j_gene: TRBJ2-7
v_gene: TRBV7-9
d_gene: .

CDR3aa: CAIKSKGVGVTDTQYF
CDR3nt: TGTGCCATCAAGTCTAAGGGCGTGGGGGTCACAGATACGCAGTATTTT
abundance: many
j_gene: TRBJ2-3
v_gene: TRBV10-3
d_gene: .

CDR3aa: CASTGDPGELFF
CDR3nt: TGTGCCAGCACCGGGGATCCCGGGGAGCTGTTTTTT
abundance: many
j_gene: TRBJ2-2
v_gene: TRBV7-9
d_gene: .

CDR3aa: CSASPGARSTEAFF
CDR3nt: TGCAGTGCTAGCCCCGGGGCACGAAGCACTGAAGCTTTCTTT
abundance: .
j_gene: TRBJ1-1
v_gene: TRBV20-1
d_gene: .

CDR3aa: CASSLVTYEQFF
CDR3nt: TGCGCCAGCAGCTTGGTTACATACGAGCAGTTCTTC
abundance: .
j_gene: TRBJ2-1
v_gene: TRBV5-1
d_gene: .

CDR3aa: CASSPPGGAGANVLTF
CDR3nt: TGTGCCAGCAGCCCTCCCGGAGGAGCTGGGGCCAACGTCCTGACTTTC
abundance: many
j_gene: TRBJ2-6
v_gene: TRBV28
d_gene: .

CDR3aa: CASSPPAGGQETQYF
CDR3nt: TGTGCCAGCTCACCCCCAGCGGGGGGCCAAGAGACCCAGTACTTC
abundance: many
j_gene: TRBJ2-5
v_gene: TRBV18
d_gene: TRBD2

CDR3aa: CASSEGQLASTYNSPLHF
CDR3nt: TGTGCCAGCAGCGAGGGACAGCTCGCAAGCACCTATAATTCACCCCTCCACTTT
abundance: many
j_gene: TRBJ1-6
v_gene: TRBV21-1
d_gene: .